These 20 T cell receptor beta chains share one sample of origin, sequenced in a study of vaccination effects on CD4 cells after COVID-19. Following 10 days of culture, CD4+ T cells were isolated. Their target antigens are unknown. TCRdb's table, derived via immunoSEQ multiplex PCR, lists solely in-frame clones and lacks some. Here the sample spans around 35,000 clones, approximately 67% being singletons. The starting material was CD4+ T cells from PBMCs cultured without peptide, obtained before COVID-19 vaccination. Every receptor here comes from a human donor who received a COVID-19 vaccine.

This clone was seen only a few times. V and J are TRBV21-1 and TRBJ2-2; the listed D gene, TRBD1, was not tested against the DNA. TRBV21-1 is annotated as a pseudogene. The CDR3 is made up of 16 amino acids. DNA of the CDR3: TGTGCCAGCACCCAAGACAGGGGATGGAACACCGGGGAGCTGTTTTTT. Amino acid sequence: CASTQDRGWNTGELFF.

The V and J genes are TRBV5-5 and TRBJ2-2; 7 positions agree with TRBD2. V gave up 5 bases and J gave up 9 bases; unmatched junction bases: 13. The length of the CDR3 is 15 residues. Germline CDR1 SGHKS, CDR2 YYEKEE (reference sequence). The CDR3 protein is CASRMAGASIRELFF. The CDR3 DNA reads TGTGCCAGCAGGATGGCGGGAGCTAGTATCAGGGAGCTGTTTTTT.

The chain uses TRBV6-5 and TRBJ1-4; D remains unclear. From germline, CDR1 is MNHEY and CDR2 SVGAGI. The CDR3 extends over 13 amino acids. V was shortened by 5 bases and J by 8 bases, with 12 bases between the two germline ends. The DNA for the CDR3 is TGTGCCAGCAGTCCGAGAGGGAGGGAAAAACTGTTTTTT. Amino acids: CASSPRGREKLFF.

The rearrangement links TRBV6-5 to TRBJ1-6; 8 bases match TRBD1. The CDR3 is made up of 15 amino acids. J gave up 9 bases and V 7 bases, and 11 bases lay outside the gene matches. The germline V gene has CDR1 MNHEY and CDR2 SVGAGI. As DNA, the CDR3 is TGTGCCAGCACCCTAGGGACAGGTCTTGGTTCACCCCTCCACTTT. Encoded protein: CASTLGTGLGSPLHF.

The rearrangement joins TRBV10-3 to TRBJ1-1; D is unresolved. The V end was cut by 0 bases, the J end by 7 bases, with 9 bases between. Germline V CDR1 and CDR2: ENHRY, SYGVKD. This CDR3 has 13 residues. The CDR3 here is CAISESNGVEAFF. CDR3 sequence (DNA): TGTGCCATCAGTGAGTCAAATGGGGTTGAAGCTTTCTTT.

The chain combines TRBV6-2 or TRBV6-3 with TRBJ1-6; D is ambiguous. Looked up from germline, CDR1 is MNHEY and CDR2 is SVGEGT. Trimming stripped 2 bases from V and 9 bases from J, with 11 bases between. This CDR3 spans 14 amino acids. CDR3 residues: CASSYTRVTSPLHF. CDR3 nucleotide sequence: TGTGCCAGCAGTTACACTCGGGTCACTTCACCCCTCCACTTT.

The V call is TRBV7-2, the J call TRBJ2-2; 9 bases are shared with TRBD2. J lost 6 bases, V lost 3 bases, and 5 bases had no gene match. The CDR3 has 15 amino acids. Germline V lookup: CDR1 SGHTA, CDR2 FQGNSA. CDR3 amino acids: CASSLGRLAAGELFF. For the CDR3, the DNA is TGTGCCAGCAGCTTGGGTAGACTAGCGGCCGGGGAGCTGTTTTTT.

This clone occurred a few times. The V gene is TRBV7-7, the J gene TRBJ2-2, with D maybe TRBD1 (6 bases). The CDR3 totals 14 residues. Germline V gene data show CDR1 as SSHAT and CDR2 as FNYEAQ (reference sequence). V dropped 9 bases and J dropped 5 bases, with 16 bases sitting between them. This CDR3 is CASRQGMATGELFF. Here the CDR3 DNA reads TGTGCCAGTCGGCAGGGGATGGCGACCGGGGAGCTGTTTTTT.

The chain combines TRBV3-1 (or the pseudogene TRBV3-2) with TRBJ2-7; D may correspond to TRBD1 or TRBD2 (5 bases each). The CDR3 spans 17 residues. Trimming left V 0 bases short and J 3 bases short, with 18 bases between. CDR1 and CDR2 from the germline V gene are LGHDT and YNNKEL (reference sequence). The CDR3, as DNA: TGTGCCAGCAGCCAAGAGTTGGGGGTACAGAGGAACTACGAGCAGTACTTC. As protein: CASSQELGVQRNYEQYF.

Only one count was recorded for this clone. The gene calls are TRBV3-1 (or the pseudogene TRBV3-2) and TRBJ2-3, with D unresolved. Germline lookup yields CDR1 LGHDT and CDR2 YNNKEL (reference sequence). Trimming removed 0 bases from V and 6 bases from J, with 7 bases in between. The CDR3 spans 13 residues. The CDR3 region has the DNA TGTGCCAGCAGCCAAGATTTATTCGATACGCAGTATTTT. It specifies CASSQDLFDTQYF.

Only one count was recorded for this clone. The V call is TRBV9, the J call TRBJ2-1; D gene unclear. Germline CDR1 and CDR2: SGDLS and YYNGEE. The CDR3 is 12 residues long. V was shortened by 3 bases and J by 8 bases, with 9 bases between the two germline ends. The CDR3 nucleotides read TGTGCCAGCAGCGCGTCCCTTTATGAGCAGTTCTTC. Its protein is CASSASLYEQFF.

This clone was detected once. The rearrangement links TRBV19 to TRBJ2-1, with 11 nucleotides matching TRBD2. J gave up 7 bases and V 4 bases, and 12 bases lay outside the gene matches. Germline-derived CDR1 and CDR2 are LNHDA and SQIVND (reference sequence). This CDR3 spans 17 amino acids. CDR3 residues: CASSTSILAGGLNEQFF. The CDR3 DNA reads as TGTGCCAGTAGTACCTCCATCCTAGCGGGGGGCCTAAATGAGCAGTTCTTC.

This clone was observed a single time. The chain carries TRBV3-1 (or the pseudogene TRBV3-2) and TRBJ1-2, with D perhaps TRBD1 (5 bases). Trimming removed 1 base at V and 14 bases at J, with 14 bases between. Germline V gene lookup returns CDR1 LGHDT and CDR2 YNNKEL (reference sequence). The CDR3 length is 12 residues. CDR3 loop: CASSQVGTARTF. Written as DNA, the CDR3 is TGTGCCAGCAGCCAAGTAGGGACTGCTAGGACCTTC.

This chain joins TRBV27 and TRBJ2-5; D is perhaps TRBD1 or TRBD2 (6 bases each). The V gene lost 2 bases and the J gene lost 1 base, with 14 bases spanning the gap. Germline V CDR1 and CDR2: MNHEY, SMNVEV (reference sequence). This CDR3 region has 16 residues. The CDR3 loop is CASSLGSGAGQETQYF. The CDR3 DNA reads TGTGCCAGCAGTTTAGGGTCGGGGGCGGGCCAAGAGACCCAGTACTTC.

V usage is TRBV7-9 and J usage is TRBJ1-1, with TRBD1 matching 7 bases. The germline V gene has CDR1 SEHNR and CDR2 FQNEAQ (reference sequence). Trimming cost V 4 bases and J 9 bases; bases outside gene matches: 2. CDR3 length: 11 residues. CDR3 coding DNA: TGTGCCAGCAGCTCGGACAGGAAAGCTTTCTTT. It is translated as CASSSDRKAFF.

This sequence joins TRBV5-6 and TRBJ1-1, with D unclear. The germline V gene encodes CDR1 SGHDT and CDR2 YYEEEE. Trimming removed 0 bases at V and 1 base at J, with 4 bases between. The length of the CDR3 is 13 residues. The CDR3 protein is CASSLERNTEAFF. CDR3 nucleotide sequence: TGTGCCAGCAGCTTGGAACGGAACACTGAAGCTTTCTTT.

The rearrangement joins TRBV2 to TRBJ2-7, with D tentatively TRBD1 (6 bases). CDR1 SNHLY and CDR2 FYNNEI come from the germline V gene. With 3 bases removed from V and 4 bases from J, the gap between germline ends came to 22 bases. This CDR3 has 17 amino acids. The CDR3 DNA reads TGTGCCAGCAGTGATCCACCCACCGGGACATATAAGTACGAGCAGTACTTC. Protein: CASSDPPTGTYKYEQYF.

This chain uses TRBV3-1 (or the pseudogene TRBV3-2) with TRBJ2-1; perhaps TRBD2 as D (6 bases). From germline, CDR1 is LGHDT and CDR2 YNNKEL (reference sequence). V was trimmed by 0 bases and J by 6 bases, leaving 15 bases between them. This CDR3 region has 16 residues. The CDR3 nucleotides are TGTGCCAGCAGCCAAGATACCCGAGTCGGGGGCAATGAGCAGTTCTTC. This gives the protein CASSQDTRVGGNEQFF.

The rearrangement links TRBV13 to TRBJ2-3; weak D call: TRBD2 (6 bases). Germline CDR1 and CDR2: PRHDT and FYEKMQ (reference sequence). Trimming pared 5 bases from V and 1 base from J, leaving 16 bases between. This CDR3 has 16 residues. The CDR3 protein is CASSPRLGRGTDTQYF. In DNA form, the CDR3 reads TGTGCCAGCAGCCCGCGACTAGGTCGAGGCACAGATACGCAGTATTTT.

The V and J genes are TRBV10-1 and TRBJ2-7, with 10 bases lining up with TRBD1. CDR3 length equals 17 residues. V dropped 0 bases and J dropped 6; count of bases not matched to a gene: 11. Germline V CDR1 and CDR2: WNHNN, SYGVQD (reference sequence). For the CDR3, the DNA is TGCGCCAGCAGTGAGTCCCGGGTAGGGACAGGGGATGTCGAGCAGTACTTC. It codes for CASSESRVGTGDVEQYF.